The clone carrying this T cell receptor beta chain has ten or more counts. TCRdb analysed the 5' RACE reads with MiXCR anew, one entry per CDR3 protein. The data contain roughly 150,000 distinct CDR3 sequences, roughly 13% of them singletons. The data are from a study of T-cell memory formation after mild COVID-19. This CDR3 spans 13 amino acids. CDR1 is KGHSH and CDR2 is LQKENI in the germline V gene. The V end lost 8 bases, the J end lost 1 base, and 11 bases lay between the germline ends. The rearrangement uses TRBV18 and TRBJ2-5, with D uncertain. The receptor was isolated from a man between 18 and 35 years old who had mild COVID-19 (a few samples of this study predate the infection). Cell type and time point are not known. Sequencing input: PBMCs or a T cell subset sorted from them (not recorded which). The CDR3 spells CASSPRAQETQYF. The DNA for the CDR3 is TGTGCCAGCAGCCCTAGAGCCCAAGAGACCCAGTACTTC.